The 5 T cell receptor beta chains listed next were all sequenced from one sample in a study of T cells and copy number aberrations in small-cell lung cancer. Clones were read by immunoSEQ multiplex PCR, and TCRdb kept only the in-frame ones, dropping some. The sample yields approximately 1,200 clones, about 80% seen once. Sequencing used tumor tissue. Source of these receptors: a woman aged 45-59 years with small cell lung cancer.

V is TRBV28 and J is TRBJ1-1; no firm D call. Trimming removed 6 bases at V and 0 bases at J, with 8 bases between. The V gene's germline CDR1 is MDHEN and CDR2 SYDVKM. The CDR3 contains 13 residues. The CDR3 nucleotides are TGTGCCAGCAGCCCCCACCTGAACACTGAAGCTTTCTTT. Residues: CASSPHLNTEAFF.

The rearrangement joins TRBV7-2 to TRBJ1-1, with D perhaps matching TRBD1 (6 bases). Germline V CDR1 and CDR2: SGHTA, FQGNSA. CDR3 size: 14 residues. Deletions cut 4 bases from V and 0 bases from J, with 9 bases between. CDR3 coding DNA: TGTGCCAGCAGCTACGGGACATTGAACACTGAAGCTTTCTTT. It translates to CASSYGTLNTEAFF.

The chain joins TRBV7-2 to TRBJ1-2, with 9 positions matching TRBD1. V dropped 6 bases and J dropped 7; count of bases not matched to a gene: 6. This CDR3 region has 13 residues. Germline V gene data show CDR1 as SGHTA and CDR2 as FQGNSA. Here the CDR3 reads CASSHTGGSGYTF. CDR3 nucleotide sequence: TGTGCCAGCAGTCATACAGGGGGCTCTGGCTACACCTTC.

The CDR3 DNA follows: TGCGCCAGCAGCTTAAGAGGCGGGGGTAACGAGCAGTACTTC. It translates to CASSLRGGGNEQYF. The chain couples TRBV5-1 to TRBJ2-7, with 7 bases matching TRBD2. CDR1 and CDR2 from the germline V gene are SGHRS and YFSETQ. The CDR3 sequence is 14 residues long. The V gene end was trimmed by 2 bases and the J gene end by 5 bases; junction bases not matched to a gene: 7. Supplemented by reference TRBV5-1 and TRBJ2-7, the full variable domain reads KAGVTQTPRYLIKTRGQQVTLSCSPISGHRSVSWYQQTPGQGLQFLFEYFSETQRNKGNFPGRFSGRQFSNSRSEMNVSTLELGDSALYLCASSLRGGGNEQYFGPGTRLTVT.

V gene TRBV9 combines with J gene TRBJ2-7; D is perhaps TRBD1 or TRBD2 (6 bases each). The V end lost 5 bases, the J end lost 2 bases, and 14 bases lay between the germline ends. The CDR3 loop spans 14 amino acids. Germline V lookup: CDR1 SGDLS, CDR2 YYNGEE. CDR3 sequence reads: CASSTFGGPYEQYF. CDR3 nucleotides: TGTGCCAGCAGTACTTTCGGGGGCCCCTACGAGCAGTACTTC.